This T cell receptor (beta chain) appears in the sequencing data of a study of OX40 agonist ivuxolimab in advanced cancers. Profiled with immunoSEQ multiplex PCR; TCRdb holds only in-frame clones, not every one. Here the sample spans tens of thousands of clones, about 90% being singletons. The sequences come from CD4+ or CD8+ T cells sorted from blood, collected in a trial of the OX40 agonist ivuxolimab. This receptor was taken from an adult with an advanced solid tumor such as melanoma, head and neck, liver or kidney cancer.

The CDR3 nucleotides read TGCGCCAGCAGCTTGGTTCTGGAGAATTCACCCCTCCACTTT. It specifies CASSLVLENSPLHF. The chain combines TRBV5-1 with TRBJ1-6; no reliable D call. Germline V gene lookup returns CDR1 SGHRS and CDR2 YFSETQ. This CDR3 has 14 residues. V was shortened by 0 bases and J by 7 bases, with 8 bases between the two germline ends.